Presented here are 14 T cell receptor beta chains from one specimen sequenced in a study of blood T cell repertoires in COVID-19 (dated by TCRdb to 2020 to 2022). The library was produced with the immunoSEQ multiplex PCR assay. The table comes from immuneACCESS by way of TCRdb, which keeps in-frame sequences with V and J called. Part of the clones is missing from these tables; in studies checked, under half for an unresolved V gene and the rest for unknown reasons. The sample table contains about 74,000 clones; only one count was recorded for about four fifths of them. Of the sample, 36% is held by the ten largest clones. Sequenced input: peripheral blood. The receptors stem from a man in his 70s with acute or convalescent COVID-19.

The chain has TRBV27 and TRBJ2-7, with D perhaps TRBD1 (5 bases). Germline V gene sequence: CDR1 MNHEY, CDR2 SMNVEV (reference sequence). V dropped 5 bases and J dropped 4 bases, with 12 bases sitting between them. The CDR3 covers 13 residues. The CDR3 DNA follows: TGTGCCAGCAGTCCGACGCAGGGTTACGAGCAGTACTTC. Protein product: CASSPTQGYEQYF.

This clone was observed a few times. For the CDR3, the DNA is TGTGCCAGCAGCCGGGCAGCCAACACCGGGGAGCTGTTTTTT. Its translation is CASSRAANTGELFF. This rearrangement joins TRBV3-1 (or the pseudogene TRBV3-2) to TRBJ2-2, with D unclear. V was cut by 4 bases and J by 2 bases, with 8 bases left in between. The CDR3 runs 14 residues. From germline, CDR1 is LGHDT and CDR2 YNNKEL (reference sequence).

This clone was recorded only once. The V call is TRBV27, the J call TRBJ1-6; maybe TRBD1 (5 bases). CDR1 MNHEY and CDR2 SMNVEV come from the germline V gene (reference sequence). Trimming removed 2 bases from V and 9 bases from J, with 11 bases in between. The CDR3 contains 14 residues. The DNA of the CDR3 is TGTGCCAGCAGTTTACGTCAGGGTCCTTCACCCCTCCACTTT. Translation: CASSLRQGPSPLHF.

For the CDR3, the DNA is TGTGCCAGCTCACCGGGACAAGGGTTTGAAGCTTTCTTT. Translation gives CASSPGQGFEAFF. The rearrangement uses TRBV18 and TRBJ1-1; maybe TRBD1 (6 bases). Germline CDR1 KGHSH, CDR2 LQKENI. The CDR3 is 13 amino acids. The V end lost 3 bases, the J end lost 7 bases, and 12 bases lay between the germline ends.

CDR3 DNA sequence: TGTGCCAGCAGTTTAGGAGGCACCGGGGAGCTGTTTTTT. Encoded protein: CASSLGGTGELFF. The rearrangement joins TRBV12-3 or TRBV12-4 to TRBJ2-2; D gene unclear. The CDR3 spans 13 residues. V was trimmed by 1 base and J by 4 bases, leaving 4 bases between them.

The V gene is TRBV28, the J gene TRBJ1-5, with a weak D call TRBD1 (6 bases). Trimming removed 4 bases from V and 1 base from J, with 11 bases in between. The length of the CDR3 is 15 residues. CDR1 is MDHEN and CDR2 is SYDVKM in the germline V gene. The DNA for the CDR3 is TGTGCCAGCAGTTCAAAACAGGGAAGCAATCAGCCCCAGCATTTT. Protein: CASSSKQGSNQPQHF.

J is TRBJ2-1 and V is TRBV11-3; 7 bases are shared with TRBD1. V dropped 5 bases and J dropped 5; count of bases not matched to a gene: 6. The CDR3 is 14 residues long. Germline V gene lookup returns CDR1 SGHNT and CDR2 YENEEA. Written as DNA, the CDR3 is TGTGCCAGCAGCCCATGGGGACAGAACAATGAGCAGTTCTTC. Translating gives CASSPWGQNNEQFF. The complete variable domain, with remaining parts taken from reference TRBV11-3 and TRBJ2-1, reads EAGVVQSPRYKIIEKKQPVAFWCNPISGHNTLYWYLQNLGQGPELLIRYENEEAVDDSQLPKDRFSAERLKGVDSTLKIQPAELGDSAVYLCASSPWGQNNEQFFGPGTRLTVL.

This clone was observed a handful of times. V usage is TRBV7-2 and J usage is TRBJ2-7; unclear D gene. The CDR3 is made up of 12 amino acids. Germline CDR1 SGHTA, CDR2 FQGNSA. Trimming took off 5 bases at V and 6 bases at J, with 11 bases between the two ends. The CDR3 DNA reads TGTGCCAGCAGCGACCTGGGCCTCGAGCAGTACTTC. This encodes CASSDLGLEQYF.

This clone occurred once. The chain combines TRBV19 with TRBJ1-1, with TRBD1 as a possible D gene (5 bases). This CDR3 is built from 15 residues. CDR1 LNHDA and CDR2 SQIVND come from the germline V gene (reference sequence). V dropped 10 bases and J dropped 5 bases, with 23 bases sitting between them. CDR3 bases: TGTGCCACTGGGTCTTGGAGGGGTCGCGGTACTGAAGCTTTCTTT. Amino acids: CATGSWRGRGTEAFF.

This clone was observed at least ten times. The chain is built from TRBV7-9 and TRBJ1-6, with 9 bases lining up with TRBD1. J was trimmed by 9 bases and V by 5 bases; bases with no gene match: 17. Per germline, CDR1 SEHNR and CDR2 FQNEAQ (reference sequence). This CDR3 contains 18 residues. The CDR3 loop reads CASSPELTGGRGSSPLHF. CDR3 bases: TGTGCCAGCAGCCCCGAATTAACAGGGGGCCGGGGAAGTTCACCCCTCCACTTT.

This clone appeared a single time. The chain couples TRBV7-2 to TRBJ1-2; 10 bases fit TRBD1. The CDR3 is 16 residues long. Germline CDR1 reads SGHTA; CDR2 reads FQGNSA. J lost 6 bases, V lost 5 bases, and 12 bases had no gene match. The CDR3 DNA sequence: TGTGCCAGCAGCCAGAACCGGGACAGGGGAGAAGATGGCTACACCTTC. It yields the protein CASSQNRDRGEDGYTF.

V gene TRBV2 combines with J gene TRBJ2-7; weak D call: TRBD1 (6 bases). The germline gives CDR1 SNHLY, CDR2 FYNNEI. Trimming left V 6 bases short and J 8 bases short, with 17 bases between. The CDR3 has 13 amino acids. CDR3 region: CASSENRDTQQYF. The CDR3 DNA reads as TGTGCCAGCAGCGAAAACCGGGACACCCAGCAGTACTTC.

This chain joins TRBV27 and TRBJ2-6; D is perhaps TRBD1 (7 bases). V shed 2 bases and J shed 2 bases, with 16 bases lying between them. Germline CDR1 is MNHEY and CDR2 is SMNVEV (reference sequence). This CDR3 comprises 18 residues. The CDR3 nucleotides read TGTGCCAGCAGTTTAGACCGGAGGGGGCTGACTGGGGCCAACGTCCTGACTTTC. Amino acids: CASSLDRRGLTGANVLTF. The full variable domain, with the rest looked up from reference TRBV27 and TRBJ2-6, is EAQVTQNPRYLITVTGKKLTVTCSQNMNHEYMSWYRQDPGLGLRQIYYSMNVEVTDKGDVPEGYKVSRKEKRNFPLILESPSPNQTSLYFCASSLDRRGLTGANVLTFGAGSRLTVL.

The chain joins TRBV18 to TRBJ2-1; D gene unclear. V was cut by 0 bases and J by 7 bases, with 7 bases left in between. This CDR3 contains 13 residues. Germline CDR1 and CDR2: KGHSH and LQKENI. In DNA, the CDR3 is TGTGCCAGCTCACCACCTTCCGTAAATGAGCAGTTCTTC. Translation gives CASSPPSVNEQFF.